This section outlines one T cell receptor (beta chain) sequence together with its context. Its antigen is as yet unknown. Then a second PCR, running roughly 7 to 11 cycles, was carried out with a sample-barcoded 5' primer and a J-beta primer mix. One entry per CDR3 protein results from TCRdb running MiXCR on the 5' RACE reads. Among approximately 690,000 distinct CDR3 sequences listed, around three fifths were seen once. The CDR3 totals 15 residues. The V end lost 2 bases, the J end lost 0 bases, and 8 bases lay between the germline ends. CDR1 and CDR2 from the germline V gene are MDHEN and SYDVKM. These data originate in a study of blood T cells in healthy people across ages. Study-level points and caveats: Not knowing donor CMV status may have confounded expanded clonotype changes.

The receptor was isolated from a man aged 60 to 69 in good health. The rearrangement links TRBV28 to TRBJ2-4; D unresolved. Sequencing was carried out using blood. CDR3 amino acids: CASSLEQLAKNIQYF. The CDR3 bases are TGTGCCAGCAGTTTAGAGCAGCTAGCCAAAAACATTCAGTACTTC.